These T cell receptor beta chains were read from a single sample in a study of persistence of HIV-infected CD4 T cells. Some clones are missing from TCRdb's copy, which holds only in-frame ones; the method was immunoSEQ multiplex PCR. The sample records about 35,000 clones, roughly 84% being singletons. Their target antigens are unknown. Material: cultured CD4+ T cells from PBMCs, obtained from a patient who received antiretroviral therapy. These receptors originate from an adult with HIV. The donor label of this sample is uncertain. The CDR3 runs from the conserved cysteine through the conserved F or W. A D gene is named only where the DNA matches it firmly. Size values are once, few and many counts, or a class for expanded clones, and some rows have none.

clone size | J gene | V gene | D gene | CDR3 DNA | CDR3 protein
- | TRBJ1-4 | TRBV5-1 | TRBD1 | TGCGCCAGCAGCTTTGGGGACAGGAACGAAAAACTGTTTTTT | CASSFGDRNEKLFF
- | TRBJ1-1 | TRBV6-5 | TRBD1 | TGTGCCAGCAGGGACAGGGGGACAATTAACACTGAAGCTTTCTTT | CASRDRGTINTEAFF
few | TRBJ1-6 | TRBV6-5 | - | TGTGCCAGCAGTTACGTGAGCTCCTATAATTCACCCCTCCACTTT | CASSYVSSYNSPLHF
- | TRBJ2-1 | TRBV5-6 | TRBD2 | TGTGCCAGCAGCGCGATAACTAGCGGGGGGGCCCCCTACAATGAGCAGTTCTTC | CASSAITSGGAPYNEQFF
- | TRBJ2-2 | TRBV11-3 | TRBD1 | TGTGCCAGCAGCGTCAGGAGGACAGGACCCACCGGGGAGCTGTTTTTT | CASSVRRTGPTGELFF
- | TRBJ2-7 | TRBV7-2 | TRBD2 | TGTGCCAGCAGCCTCCGGGCGGGGGGGCCTTACGAGCAGTACTTC | CASSLRAGGPYEQYF
once | TRBJ1-5 | TRBV15 | - | TGTGCCACCAGCAGACAGGGACGGAATCAGCCCCAGCATTTT | CATSRQGRNQPQHF
- | TRBJ1-1 | TRBV7-2 | - | TGTGCCAGCAGCTTAGAGTCAGCCAACACTGAAGCTTTCTTT | CASSLESANTEAFF
- | TRBJ1-5 | TRBV5-8 | - | TGTGCCAGCAGCTTGGCTTGGGGTCATCGTCAGCCCCAGCATTTT | CASSLAWGHRQPQHF
- | TRBJ2-5 | TRBV7-9 | TRBD2 | TGTGCCAGCAGCCTAGCGGGGGTTAGTAAAGAGACCCAGTACTTC | CASSLAGVSKETQYF
once | TRBJ2-7 | TRBV9 | - | TGTGCCAGCAGCCCCAACTGGGACACCCTTGGGGAGCAGTACTTC | CASSPNWDTLGEQYF
- | TRBJ2-2 | TRBV7-9 | - | TGTGCCAGCAGCCTAGACCCTTTACAAACCGGGGAGCTGTTTTTT | CASSLDPLQTGELFF
- | TRBJ2-3 | TRBV9 | - | TGTGCCAGCAGCGTAGGACAGAGCACAGATACGCAGTATTTT | CASSVGQSTDTQYF
- | TRBJ1-4 | TRBV2 | TRBD1 | TGTGCCAGCAGTCCCCAGGGGGCAGCTAATGAAAAACTGTTTTTT | CASSPQGAANEKLFF
- | TRBJ2-2 | TRBV21-1 | - | TGTGCCGGGGGACAGGGGGAATTGGTCGGGGAGCTGTTTTTT | CAGGQGELVGELFF
- | TRBJ2-3 | TRBV5-1 | - | TGCGCCAGCAGCTACACTAGGGGGGGTAGCGACTCCACAGATACGCAGTATTTT | CASSYTRGGSDSTDTQYF
- | TRBJ1-2 | TRBV13 | TRBD1 | TGTGCCAGCAGCTTATATGGGGACGGGACAGACTATGGCTACACCTTC | CASSLYGDGTDYGYTF
- | TRBJ2-2 | TRBV25-1 | - | TGTGCCAGCAGTGAATTTGAAAGTCAGACCGGGGAGCTGTTTTTT | CASSEFESQTGELFF
once | TRBJ1-5 | TRBV18 | - | TGTGCCAGCTCACCAAGTAGGGAATACAATCAGCCCCAGCATTTT | CASSPSREYNQPQHF
- | TRBJ2-1 | TRBV28 | - | TGTGCCAAAACGGGCAGGGAGGAATCTACACGGGAGCAGTTCTTC | CAKTGREESTREQFF